This T cell receptor beta chain is from a study of beta chain features in type 1 diabetes (dated by TCRdb to between 2017 and 2018). Broadly, across the study: No differences in mean age, gender distribution, total cell number or subset yield were found between patients and healthy donors. Across all samples, some 110,000,000 sorted cells were examined, and cell number per subset correlated strongly with RNA yield. The study compared the TCRB repertoires of sorted circulating CD4+ T cell subsets in recently diagnosed type 1 diabetes patients with those in matched healthy donors. Regulatory and stem cell-like memory subsets were obtained from only 8 patients and roughly 8 healthy donors, while naive and central memory subsets were obtained from all 28 donors. Broader findings and caveats from the paper: Shorter templates might have been favored by PCR, but patient and control samples were amplified and corrected together, so both groups would have been affected equally by any skew. At VDJ recombination sites, patients with type 1 diabetes made fewer insertions and deleted more nucleotides, a pattern implying thymic rearrangement abnormalities. Because cDNA was sequenced instead of genomic DNA, highly expressing activated cells could be over-represented, though the groups showed no difference in activation or CD3 levels. The naive, central memory and regulatory TCRB repertoires appeared to resemble one another more closely among patients than among healthy donors. Because small numbers of individuals were included in the HLA sub-analyses, any influence of HLA type on TCRB rearrangement was left unresolved. A moderate but significant shortening of TCRB CDR3 length was observed in type 1 diabetes patients in all four CD4+ subsets.

The germline V gene (reference sequence) yields DFQATT for CDR1 and SNEGSKA for CDR2. Taken from cysteine to phenylalanine, the CDR3 has 10 residues. Of the read, only the CDR3 DNA is kept; its 30 bases are in frame from base 1. Between the V and J ends, shortened by 5 bases and 5 bases respectively, the junction contains 6 bases. From each donor, a single peripheral blood sample of about 110 mL on average was drawn into heparinised tubes. Naive, central memory, regulatory and stem cell-like memory CD4+ T cells were sorted on a BD FACSAria II using a panel including CD45RO, CCR7, CD25, CD127, CD95 and CD27. All sorted populations exceeded 95% purity. PBMCs were separated immediately by Lymphoprep density gradient centrifugation and were stained directly, without being cultured. To minimize batch effects, samples were stained and sorted in pairs, one healthy donor with one patient per experiment. The entire isolated RNA was reverse transcribed using the High Capacity cDNA Reverse Transcription Kit, and thus expressed TCRB transcripts were sequenced. Deep immunoSEQ sequencing was applied to naive, central memory and regulatory T cell samples, giving an average of roughly 3.6 million total reads per sample. After sorted cells were lysed in RLT buffer, RNA was extracted with DNase-treated RNeasy Micro or Mini kits, with the choice depending on cell number. Each cell subset was processed on its own to prevent cross-contamination, while patient and healthy donor samples were processed together. Using the immunoSEQ multiplex PCR, TCRB sequences were amplified from cDNA into 87-bp fragments spanning the CDR3 region. Amplicons were sequenced on the Illumina HiSeq platform. In the authors' own workflow: PCR bias was computationally corrected using synthetic template baselines, reads within Hamming distance 2 were collapsed, and singletons that could not be merged were discarded. Reads were aligned to IMGT to assign V, D and J genes, CDR3 length, and insertions or deletions at six rearrangement sites. Within each subset, clonotype counts were normalized to the number of sorted cells before true diversity and Gini coefficients were calculated with the tcR R package. Repertoire sharing was quantified using the overlap coefficient calculated on TCRB nucleotide sequences. Out-of-frame TCRB sequences from naive cells were analyzed as a proxy for the pre-selection repertoire. Imported from immuneACCESS, the table was reduced by TCRdb to in-frame sequences with V and J called. These copies leave out some clones; in studies compared against another copy, an unresolved V gene accounts for under half, and the cause of the remainder is not known. V and J calls and clone size are copied from that table; D and trimming were computed from the DNA. A total of 450,000 to 550,000 clones appear in this sample, around 28% of them only once. The top ten hold 0.05% to 0.065% of the sample.

In this sample, this clone turned up a few times. Its antigen is not yet known. No per-base quality is available; no much larger clone lies one base away. Other DNA sequences in this sample translate to the same CDR3. Specimen: naive CD4+ T cells from blood. This sample's cell subset or site label indicates: true naive CD4+ T cells. This clonotype was obtained from a man between 18 and 29 years old in good health. The chain is encoded by TRBV20-1 joined to TRBJ2-5, with the D gene not confidently named. The nucleotides read TGCAGTGCTCGCGGCGAGACCCAGTACTTC. Translated, it reads CSARGETQYF.